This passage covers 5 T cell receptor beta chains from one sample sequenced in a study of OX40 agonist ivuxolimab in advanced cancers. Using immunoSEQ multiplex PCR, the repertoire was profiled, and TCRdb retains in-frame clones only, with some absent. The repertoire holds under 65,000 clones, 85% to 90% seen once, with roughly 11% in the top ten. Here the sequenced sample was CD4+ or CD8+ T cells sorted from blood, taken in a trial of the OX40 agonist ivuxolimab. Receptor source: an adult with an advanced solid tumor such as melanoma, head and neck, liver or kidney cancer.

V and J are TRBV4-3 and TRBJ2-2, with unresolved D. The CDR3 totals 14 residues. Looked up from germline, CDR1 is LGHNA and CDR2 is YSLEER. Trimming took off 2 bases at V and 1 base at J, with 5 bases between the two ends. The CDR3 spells CASSQSRNTGELFF. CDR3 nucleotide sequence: TGCGCCAGCAGCCAATCCAGGAACACCGGGGAGCTGTTTTTT.

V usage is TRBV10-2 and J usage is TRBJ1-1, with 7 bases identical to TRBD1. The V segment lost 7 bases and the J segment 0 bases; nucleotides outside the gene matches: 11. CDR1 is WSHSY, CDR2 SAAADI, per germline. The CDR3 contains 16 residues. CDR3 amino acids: CASTIRAGGVNTEAFF. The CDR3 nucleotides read TGCGCCAGCACGATTAGAGCAGGGGGAGTGAACACTGAAGCTTTCTTT.

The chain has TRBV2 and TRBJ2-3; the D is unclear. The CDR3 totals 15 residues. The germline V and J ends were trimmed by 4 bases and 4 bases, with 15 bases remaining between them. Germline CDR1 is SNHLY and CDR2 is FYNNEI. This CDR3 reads CASSGLVSRADTQYF. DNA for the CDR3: TGTGCCAGCAGTGGTCTGGTCTCTCGAGCAGATACGCAGTATTTT.

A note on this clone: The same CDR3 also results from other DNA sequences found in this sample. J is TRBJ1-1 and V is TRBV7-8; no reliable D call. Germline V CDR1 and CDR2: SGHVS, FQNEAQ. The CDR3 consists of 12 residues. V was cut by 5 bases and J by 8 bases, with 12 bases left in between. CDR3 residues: CASSLPGLEAFF. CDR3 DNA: TGTGCCAGCAGCCTCCCTGGGCTCGAAGCTTTCTTT.

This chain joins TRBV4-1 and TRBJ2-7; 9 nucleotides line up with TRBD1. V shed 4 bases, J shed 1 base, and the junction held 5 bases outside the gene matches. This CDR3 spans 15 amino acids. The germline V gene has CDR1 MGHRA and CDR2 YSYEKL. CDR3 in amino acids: CASSPGQGESYEQYF. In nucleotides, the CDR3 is TGCGCCAGCAGCCCGGGACAGGGCGAGTCCTACGAGCAGTACTTC.